The 18 T cell receptor beta chains below were found in one sample sequenced in a study of response to subunit inactivated influenza vaccine. TCRdb re-derived calls from the RT-PCR reads in MiXCR, one entry per CDR3 protein. The sample includes around 480,000 distinct CDR3 sequences, roughly 9.7% of them seen just once. The source material was PBMCs from blood, sampled 45 days after vaccination. The receptors here all came from a man in his fifties or sixties who received an inactivated influenza vaccine.

In this sample, this clonotype turned up many times. The chain recombines TRBV18 with TRBJ1-2; no clear D. From germline, CDR1 is KGHSH and CDR2 LQKENI. CDR3 length: 13 residues. V was pared by 3 bases and J by 8 bases, with 13 bases between. In nucleotides, the CDR3 is TGTGCCAGCTCACCCGGCCAGGAAACCGGCTACACCTTC. It codes for CASSPGQETGYTF.

This clonotype appeared a few times. The chain uses TRBV6-2 or TRBV6-3 and TRBJ2-1, with 10 bases aligning to TRBD1. The CDR3 loop spans 17 amino acids. The ends lost 4 bases at V and 6 bases at J; junction bases unmatched: 12. CDR1 is MNHEY and CDR2 is SVGEGT in the germline V gene. The CDR3 here is CASSSPGGTGDFNEQFF. The CDR3 region has the DNA TGTGCCAGCAGTTCGCCGGGGGGGACAGGGGATTTCAATGAGCAGTTCTTC.

The gene calls are TRBV4-3 and TRBJ2-1; D uncertain. From germline, CDR1 is LGHNA and CDR2 YSLEER. There are 17 residues in the CDR3. Trimming removed 0 bases from V and 2 bases from J, with 14 bases in between. CDR3 DNA sequence: TGCGCCAGCAGCCAAGAATTTATAGGGCTCACCTACAATGAGCAGTTCTTC. This encodes CASSQEFIGLTYNEQFF.

This clonotype was seen repeatedly, ten times or more. This chain links TRBV20-1 with TRBJ2-5, with no clear D. The CDR3 is 13 residues long. Germline CDR1 and CDR2: DFQATT and SNEGSKA (reference sequence). V was clipped by 5 bases and J by 7 bases, with 17 bases between them. The DNA of the CDR3 is TGCAGTGCTCCATACCTGGATGGGATGACCCAGTACTTC. Protein sequence: CSAPYLDGMTQYF.

The rearrangement links TRBV5-1 to TRBJ2-1; TRBD2 matches at 11 bases. There are 17 residues in the CDR3. V lost 4 bases and J lost 4; bases outside the gene matches: 10. The germline V gene has CDR1 SGHRS and CDR2 YFSETQ. CDR3 region: CASSAPFTSGGYNEQFF. The CDR3 bases are TGCGCCAGCAGCGCTCCCTTCACTAGCGGGGGATACAATGAGCAGTTCTTC.

This clonotype has at least ten counts. The rearrangement joins TRBV21-1 to TRBJ2-7; the tabulated D call, TRBD2, remains unverified against the DNA. TRBV21-1 has pseudogene status. The CDR3 consists of 17 residues. The CDR3 protein is CASSTLPLAGVRNEQYF. CDR3 coding DNA: TGTGCCAGCAGCACCCTACCACTAGCGGGAGTAAGAAACGAGCAGTACTTC.

In this sample, this clonotype turned up a few times. This rearrangement joins TRBV11-2 to TRBJ2-3, with TRBD2 matching 10 bases. The CDR3 has 19 residues. The germline V gene has CDR1 SGHAT and CDR2 FQNNGV. The V and J ends lost 6 bases and 2 bases, in that order; junction bases with no gene match: 17. The CDR3: CASRPDPRLAGGHTDTQYF. As DNA, the CDR3 is TGTGCCAGCAGACCAGACCCCAGATTAGCGGGGGGCCACACAGATACGCAGTATTTT.

In its sample, this clonotype was seen a few times. The rearrangement uses TRBV7-9 and TRBJ1-6, with a weak D call TRBD1 (5 bases). The V and J ends lost 2 bases and 7 bases respectively, with 9 bases between them. Germline CDR1 and CDR2: SEHNR and FQNEAQ (reference sequence). This CDR3 has 14 residues. The DNA for the CDR3 is TGTGCCAGCAGCTTAAAGTCAGGGAATTCACCCCTCCACTTT. Translation gives CASSLKSGNSPLHF.

The chain links TRBV27 to TRBJ2-1, with 7 positions matching TRBD2. Germline CDR1 MNHEY, CDR2 SMNVEV (reference sequence). V lost 3 bases, J lost 8 bases, and 7 bases stayed unmatched. The CDR3 totals 14 residues. The CDR3 DNA is TGTGCCAGCAGTTTCGTGGGAGGGTCCCATGAGCAGTTCTTC. Protein product: CASSFVGGSHEQFF.

This clonotype has more than one count but fewer than ten. V and J are TRBV29-1 and TRBJ1-4, with 9 bases fitting TRBD1. Germline V gene lookup returns CDR1 SQVTM and CDR2 ANQGSEA. The CDR3 totals 14 residues. V shed 1 base, J shed 6 bases, and the junction held 3 bases outside the gene matches. The CDR3 bases are TGCAGCGTTGAAGTCGGGACAGGGTATGAAAAACTGTTTTTT. This sequence encodes CSVEVGTGYEKLFF. Variable domain in full (rest from reference TRBV29-1 and TRBJ1-4): SAVISQKPSRDICQRGTSLTIQCQVDSQVTMMFWYRQQPGQSLTLIATANQGSEATYESGFVIDKFPISRPNLTFSTLTVSNMSPEDSSIYLCSVEVGTGYEKLFFGSGTQLSVL.

This clonotype showed up just a few times. CDR3 in amino acids: CSVDRGNTIYF. DNA of the CDR3: TGCAGCGTTGACCGCGGAAACACCATATATTTT. The V and J genes are TRBV29-1 and TRBJ1-3, with unresolved D. V shed 3 bases and J shed 4 bases, with 4 bases lying between them. Germline CDR1 and CDR2: SQVTM and ANQGSEA. CDR3 length: 11 amino acids.

This clonotype has a handful of counts. This sequence joins TRBV7-8 and TRBJ2-1; D gene ambiguous. Germline V CDR1 and CDR2: SGHVS, FQNEAQ. With 1 base removed from V and 4 bases from J, the gap between germline ends came to 11 bases. This CDR3 is 15 amino acids long. The CDR3 DNA is TGTGCCAGCAGCTTAGTCTCGACTCAATACAATGAGCAGTTCTTC. Translating it yields CASSLVSTQYNEQFF.

The rearrangement links TRBV20-1 to TRBJ2-7; TRBD2 aligns across 9 bases. Losses at the gene ends were 3 bases for V and 5 bases for J; bases not matched to a gene: 5. The CDR3 runs to 13 residues. Germline values: CDR1 DFQATT, CDR2 SNEGSKA (reference sequence). DNA of the CDR3: TGCAGTGCTAGGAATAGCGGGAGCAACGAGCAGTACTTC. This sequence encodes CSARNSGSNEQYF.

This clonotype appeared many times. The chain couples TRBV29-1 to TRBJ2-2; 8 bases fit TRBD1. Unmatched junction bases numbered 13, after V lost 5 bases and J lost 2 bases. Germline V gives CDR1 SQVTM, CDR2 ANQGSEA. CDR3 length: 17 amino acids. CDR3 in DNA: TGCAGCGTTCGTCCAGGGGGCGTCGACTATAACACCGGGGAGCTGTTTTTT. The encoded protein is CSVRPGGVDYNTGELFF.

V gene TRBV7-8 combines with J gene TRBJ1-1; perhaps TRBD1 as D (5 bases). The germline CDR1 and CDR2 sequences are SGHVS and FQNEAQ. The CDR3 is 17 residues long. V dropped 5 bases and J dropped 1 base, with 20 bases sitting between them. CDR3 amino acids: CASSRSWVGAKNTEAFF. The CDR3 DNA follows: TGTGCCAGCAGCAGATCATGGGTCGGGGCTAAGAACACTGAAGCTTTCTTT.

The V and J genes are TRBV7-2 and TRBJ2-7; D is possibly TRBD1 (5 bases). In germline, CDR1 is SGHTA, CDR2 FQGNSA. The CDR3 consists of 16 residues. With 0 bases removed from V and 3 bases from J, the gap between germline ends came to 15 bases. This CDR3 is CASSLAADSRDYEQYF. CDR3 bases: TGTGCCAGCAGCTTAGCGGCCGACAGCCGTGACTACGAGCAGTACTTC.

The chain recombines TRBV12-3 or TRBV12-4 with TRBJ2-3; possibly TRBD1 or TRBD2 for D (6 bases each). This CDR3 has 15 residues. The V end lost 6 bases, the J end lost 2 bases, and 15 bases lay between the germline ends. Here the CDR3 reads CASSRRGGYTDTQYF. The CDR3 DNA reads TGTGCCAGCAGCCGCCGAGGGGGGTACACAGATACGCAGTATTTT.

This clonotype was detected ten times or more. The chain carries TRBV5-5 and TRBJ2-3, with 9 bases matching TRBD2. Trimming at V came to 4 bases and at J to 1 base, leaving 4 bases not matched to a gene. Germline V gene sequence: CDR1 SGHKS, CDR2 YYEKEE (reference sequence). The CDR3 length is 15 residues. CDR3 amino acids: CASSRRLAGTDTQYF. The CDR3 DNA follows: TGTGCCAGCAGCCGAAGACTAGCGGGCACAGATACGCAGTATTTT.